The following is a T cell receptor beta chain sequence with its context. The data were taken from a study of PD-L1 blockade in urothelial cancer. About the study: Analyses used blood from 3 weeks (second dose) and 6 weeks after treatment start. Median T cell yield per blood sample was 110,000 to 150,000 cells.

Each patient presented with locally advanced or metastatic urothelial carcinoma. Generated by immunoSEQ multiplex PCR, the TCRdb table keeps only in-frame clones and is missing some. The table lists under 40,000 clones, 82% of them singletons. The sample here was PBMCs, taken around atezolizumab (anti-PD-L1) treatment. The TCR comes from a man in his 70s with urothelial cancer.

In DNA form, the CDR3 reads TGTGCCAGCAGTTTACAACAGGGGTCTCGCGAGCAGTACTTC. Translating gives CASSLQQGSREQYF. This chain links TRBV27 with TRBJ2-7; 7 bases are shared with TRBD1. Germline V gene data show CDR1 as MNHEY and CDR2 as SMNVEV (reference sequence). The CDR3 consists of 14 residues. The V segment lost 2 bases and the J segment 6 bases; nucleotides outside the gene matches: 7.